Sequencing of this T cell receptor (beta chain) was carried out in a study of technical replicates of blood from a handful of donors. This clone occurred once. The method was immunoSEQ multiplex PCR; TCRdb's version includes in-frame clones alone and lacks a portion of them. The sample carries about 16,000 clones, 86% recorded once. CDR1 and CDR2 (germline): SGHAT, FQNNGV. This CDR3 spans 14 amino acids. V trimming: 3 bases; J trimming: 6 bases; junction bases outside the gene matches: 3. The chain joins TRBV11-2 to TRBJ2-7; TRBD2 aligns across 12 bases. This TCR was recovered from a human donor in good health. Sequenced sample: PBMCs. DNA of the CDR3: TGTGCCAGCAGCTTCGCACTAGCGGGAGGCGAGCAGTACTTC. Translated: CASSFALAGGEQYF.